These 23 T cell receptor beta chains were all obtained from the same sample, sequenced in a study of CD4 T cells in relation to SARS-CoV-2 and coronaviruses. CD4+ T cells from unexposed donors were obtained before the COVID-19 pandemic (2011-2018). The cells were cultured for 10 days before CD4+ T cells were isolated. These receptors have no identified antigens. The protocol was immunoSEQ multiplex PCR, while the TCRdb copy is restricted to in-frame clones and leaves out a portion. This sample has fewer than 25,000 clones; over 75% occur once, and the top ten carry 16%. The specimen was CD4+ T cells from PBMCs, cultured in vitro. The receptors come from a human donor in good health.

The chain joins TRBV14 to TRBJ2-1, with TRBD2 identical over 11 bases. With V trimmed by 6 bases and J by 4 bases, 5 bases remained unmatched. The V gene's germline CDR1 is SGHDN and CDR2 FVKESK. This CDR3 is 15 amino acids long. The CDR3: CASRQTSGSYNEQFF. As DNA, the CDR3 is TGTGCCAGCAGGCAAACTAGCGGGAGTTACAATGAGCAGTTCTTC.

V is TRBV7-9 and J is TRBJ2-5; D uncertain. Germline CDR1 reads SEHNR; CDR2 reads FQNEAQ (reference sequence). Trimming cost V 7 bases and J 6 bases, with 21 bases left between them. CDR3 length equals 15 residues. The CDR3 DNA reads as TGTGCCAGCACCGTAGGGTACCGCTCCGGCCAGACCCAGTACTTC. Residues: CASTVGYRSGQTQYF.

The CDR3 nucleotides read TGTGCCTGGGCAGGGGGTGGCTATGGCTACACCTTC. Amino acids: CAWAGGGYGYTF. V gene TRBV30 combines with J gene TRBJ1-2; 7 nucleotides line up with TRBD1. CDR3 length: 12 residues. The germline V gene encodes CDR1 GTSNPN and CDR2 SVGIG (reference sequence). The junction had 4 bases not matched to a gene; V was cut back by 5 bases and J by 4 bases.

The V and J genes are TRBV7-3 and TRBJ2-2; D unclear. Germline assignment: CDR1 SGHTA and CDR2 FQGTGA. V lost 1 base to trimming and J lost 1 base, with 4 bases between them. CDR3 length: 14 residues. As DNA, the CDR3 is TGTGCCAGCAGCTTAAGCGGGAACACCGGGGAGCTGTTTTTT. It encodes CASSLSGNTGELFF. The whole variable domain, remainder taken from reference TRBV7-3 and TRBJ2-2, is GAGVSQTPSNKVTEKGKYVELRCDPISGHTALYWYRQSLGQGPEFLIYFQGTGAADDSGLPNDRFFAVRPEGSVSTLKIQRTERGDSAVYLCASSLSGNTGELFFGEGSRLTVL.

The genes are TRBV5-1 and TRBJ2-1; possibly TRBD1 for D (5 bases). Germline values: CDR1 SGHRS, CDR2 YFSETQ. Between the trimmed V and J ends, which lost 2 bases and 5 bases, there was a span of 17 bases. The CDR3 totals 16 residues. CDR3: CASSFRSQTANNEQFF. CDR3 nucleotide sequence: TGCGCCAGCAGCTTTAGATCACAGACAGCCAACAATGAGCAGTTCTTC.

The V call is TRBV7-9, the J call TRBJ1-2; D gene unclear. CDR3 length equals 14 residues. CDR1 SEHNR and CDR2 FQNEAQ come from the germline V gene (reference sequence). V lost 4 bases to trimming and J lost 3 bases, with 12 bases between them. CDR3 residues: CASSSVRRDYGYTF. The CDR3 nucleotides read TGTGCCAGCAGCTCCGTCAGACGGGACTATGGCTACACCTTC.

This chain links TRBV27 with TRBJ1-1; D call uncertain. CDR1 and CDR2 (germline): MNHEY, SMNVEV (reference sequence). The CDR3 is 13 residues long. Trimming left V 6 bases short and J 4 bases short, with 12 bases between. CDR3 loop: CASSRGEATEAFF. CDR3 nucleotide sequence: TGTGCCAGCAGCCGCGGGGAGGCCACTGAAGCTTTCTTT.

Here the CDR3 reads CASSAGQKELFF. The DNA of the CDR3 is TGTGCCAGCAGTGCCGGACAGAAAGAACTGTTTTTT. The chain couples TRBV2 to TRBJ1-4; the D gene is possibly TRBD1 (6 bases). Trimming removed 4 bases at V and 12 bases at J, with 12 bases between. Germline CDR1 and CDR2: SNHLY and FYNNEI. The CDR3 length is 12 residues.

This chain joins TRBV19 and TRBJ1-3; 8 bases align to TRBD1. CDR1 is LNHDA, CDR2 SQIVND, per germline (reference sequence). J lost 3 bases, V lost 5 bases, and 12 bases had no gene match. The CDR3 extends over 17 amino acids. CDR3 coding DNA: TGTGCCAGTAGTTTCCTATTGACAGGGGTTGATGGAAACACCATATATTTT. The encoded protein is CASSFLLTGVDGNTIYF.

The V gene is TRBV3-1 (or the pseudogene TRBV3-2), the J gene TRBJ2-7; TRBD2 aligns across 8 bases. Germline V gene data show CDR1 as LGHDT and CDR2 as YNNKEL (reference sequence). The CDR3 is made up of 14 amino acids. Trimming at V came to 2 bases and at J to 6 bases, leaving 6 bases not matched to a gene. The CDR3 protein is CASSQPGGPSEQYF. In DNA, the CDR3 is TGTGCCAGCAGCCAACCGGGAGGGCCTTCCGAGCAGTACTTC.

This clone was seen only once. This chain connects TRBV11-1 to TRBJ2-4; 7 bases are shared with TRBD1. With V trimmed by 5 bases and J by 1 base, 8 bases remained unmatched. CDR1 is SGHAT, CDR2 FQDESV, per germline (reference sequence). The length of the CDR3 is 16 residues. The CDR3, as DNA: TGTGCCAGCAGCGCAGACAGGGAGACCGCCAAAAACATTCAGTACTTC. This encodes CASSADRETAKNIQYF. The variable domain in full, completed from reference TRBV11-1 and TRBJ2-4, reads EAEVAQSPRYKITEKSQAVAFWCDPISGHATLYWYRQILGQGPELLVQFQDESVVDDSQLPKDRFSAERLKGVDSTLKIQPAELGDSAMYLCASSADRETAKNIQYFGAGTRLSVL.

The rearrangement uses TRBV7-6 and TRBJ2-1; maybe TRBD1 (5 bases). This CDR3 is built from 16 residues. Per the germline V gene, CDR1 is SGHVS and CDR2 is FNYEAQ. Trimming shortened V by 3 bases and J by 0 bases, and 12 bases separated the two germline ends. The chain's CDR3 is CASSLATGSSYNEQFF. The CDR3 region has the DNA TGTGCCAGCAGCTTGGCTACAGGTAGCTCCTACAATGAGCAGTTCTTC.

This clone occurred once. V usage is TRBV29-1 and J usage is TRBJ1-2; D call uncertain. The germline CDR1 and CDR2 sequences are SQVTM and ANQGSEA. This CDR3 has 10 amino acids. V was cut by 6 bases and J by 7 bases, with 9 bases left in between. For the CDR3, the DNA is TGCAGCGTCCGAAGTGGTGGCTACACCTTC. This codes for CSVRSGGYTF.

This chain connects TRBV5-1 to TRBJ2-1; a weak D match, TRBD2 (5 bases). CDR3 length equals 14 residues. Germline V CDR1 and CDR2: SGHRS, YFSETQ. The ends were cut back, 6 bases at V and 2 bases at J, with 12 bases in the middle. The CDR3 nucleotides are TGCGCCAGCACGGAGGAGCGAGCCTACAATGAGCAGTTCTTC. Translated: CASTEERAYNEQFF.

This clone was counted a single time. The CDR3 bases are TGCGCCAGCAGCTTGGCCCCCGGGGCGCAAAGGGAGCTGTTTTTT. It specifies CASSLAPGAQRELFF. The chain uses TRBV5-1 and TRBJ2-2; D may correspond to TRBD1 or TRBD2 (5 bases each). CDR1 is SGHRS and CDR2 is YFSETQ in the germline V gene. V lost 0 bases and J lost 9, with 15 bases in between. CDR3 length: 15 amino acids.

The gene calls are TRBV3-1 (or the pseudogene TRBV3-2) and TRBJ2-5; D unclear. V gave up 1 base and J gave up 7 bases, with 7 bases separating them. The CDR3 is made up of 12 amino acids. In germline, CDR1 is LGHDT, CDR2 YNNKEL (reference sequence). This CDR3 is CASSQGGGTQYF. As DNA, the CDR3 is TGTGCCAGCAGCCAAGGGGGTGGGACCCAGTACTTC.

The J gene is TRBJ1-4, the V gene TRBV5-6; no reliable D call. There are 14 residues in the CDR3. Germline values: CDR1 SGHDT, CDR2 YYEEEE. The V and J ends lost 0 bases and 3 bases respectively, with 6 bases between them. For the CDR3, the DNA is TGTGCCAGCAGCTTGGGACTCCCTAATGAAAAACTGTTTTTT. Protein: CASSLGLPNEKLFF.

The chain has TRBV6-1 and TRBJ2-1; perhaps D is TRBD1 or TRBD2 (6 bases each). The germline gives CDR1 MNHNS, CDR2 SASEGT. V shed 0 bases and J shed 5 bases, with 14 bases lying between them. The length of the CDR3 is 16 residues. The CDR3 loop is CASSEAPGGQDNEQFF. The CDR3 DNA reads TGTGCCAGCAGTGAAGCCCCCGGGGGCCAGGACAATGAGCAGTTCTTC.

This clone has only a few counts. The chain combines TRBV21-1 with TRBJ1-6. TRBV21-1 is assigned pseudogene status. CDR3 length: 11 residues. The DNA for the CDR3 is TGTGCCAGCAGAAAGGATTCACCCCTCCACTTT. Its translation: CASRKDSPLHF.

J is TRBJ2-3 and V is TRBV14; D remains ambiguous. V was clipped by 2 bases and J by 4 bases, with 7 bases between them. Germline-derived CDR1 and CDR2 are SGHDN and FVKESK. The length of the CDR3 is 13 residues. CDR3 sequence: CASSQNWADTQYF. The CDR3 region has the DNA TGTGCCAGCAGCCAAAACTGGGCAGATACGCAGTATTTT.

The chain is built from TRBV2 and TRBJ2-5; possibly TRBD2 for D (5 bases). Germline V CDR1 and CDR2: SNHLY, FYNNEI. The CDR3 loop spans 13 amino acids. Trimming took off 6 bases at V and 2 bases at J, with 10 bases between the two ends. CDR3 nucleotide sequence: TGTGCCAGCAGCGGGGATCCACAAGAGACCCAGTACTTC. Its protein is CASSGDPQETQYF. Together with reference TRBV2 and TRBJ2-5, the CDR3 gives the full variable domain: EPEVTQTPSHQVTQMGQEVILRCVPISNHLYFYWYRQILGQKVEFLVSFYNNEISEKSEIFDDQFSVERPDGSNFTLKIRSTKLEDSAMYFCASSGDPQETQYFGPGTRLLVL.

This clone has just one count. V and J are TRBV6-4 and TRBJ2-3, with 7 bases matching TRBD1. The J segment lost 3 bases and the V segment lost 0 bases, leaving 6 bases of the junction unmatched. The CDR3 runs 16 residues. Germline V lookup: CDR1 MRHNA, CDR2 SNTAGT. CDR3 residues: CASSDSSQGDTDTQYF. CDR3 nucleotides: TGTGCCAGCAGTGACTCTAGCCAGGGGGATACAGATACGCAGTATTTT.

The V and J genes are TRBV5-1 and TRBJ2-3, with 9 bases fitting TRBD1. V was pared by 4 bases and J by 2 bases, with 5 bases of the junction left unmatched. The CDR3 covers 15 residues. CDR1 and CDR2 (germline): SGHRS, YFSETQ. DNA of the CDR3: TGCGCCAGCAGCCTAAGGACAGGGGTCACAGATACGCAGTATTTT. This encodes CASSLRTGVTDTQYF.